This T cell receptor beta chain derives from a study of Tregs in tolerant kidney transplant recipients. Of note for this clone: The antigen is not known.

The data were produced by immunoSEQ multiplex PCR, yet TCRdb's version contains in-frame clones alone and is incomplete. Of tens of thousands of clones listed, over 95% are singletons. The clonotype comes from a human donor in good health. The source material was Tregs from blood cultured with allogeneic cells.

CDR3 coding DNA: TGTGCCAGCAGCTCCCTCCCAGGGATAGGCAATGAGCAGTTCTTC. It is translated as CASSSLPGIGNEQFF. The gene calls are TRBV5-6 and TRBJ2-1; D might be TRBD1 (5 bases). V lost 3 bases and J lost 6, with 16 bases in between. The CDR3 length is 15 residues. Germline CDR1 is SGHDT and CDR2 is YYEEEE.